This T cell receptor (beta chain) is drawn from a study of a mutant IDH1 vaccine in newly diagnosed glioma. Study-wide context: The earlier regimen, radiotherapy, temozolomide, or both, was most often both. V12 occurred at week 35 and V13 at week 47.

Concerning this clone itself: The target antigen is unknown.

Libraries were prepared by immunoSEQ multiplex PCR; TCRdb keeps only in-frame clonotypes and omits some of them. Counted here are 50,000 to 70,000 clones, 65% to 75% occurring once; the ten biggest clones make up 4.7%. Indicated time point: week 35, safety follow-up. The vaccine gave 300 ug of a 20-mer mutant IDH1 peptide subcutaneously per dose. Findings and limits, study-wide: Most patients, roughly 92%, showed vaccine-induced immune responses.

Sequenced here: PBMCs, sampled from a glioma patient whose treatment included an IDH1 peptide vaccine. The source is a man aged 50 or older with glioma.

CDR3 DNA sequence: TGTGCCAGCAGTGACGTGGCCGAGCAGTTCTTC. Translating it yields CASSDVAEQFF. This rearrangement joins TRBV25-1 to TRBJ2-1; D not resolved. CDR1 is MGHDK and CDR2 is SYGVNS in the germline V gene. V was cut by 3 bases and J by 10 bases, with 7 bases left in between. The CDR3 sequence is 11 residues long.